This TCR beta chain was observed in a study of T cells after yellow fever vaccination. With regard to this clonotype: A much larger clone differs by one base, so this may be a read error.

The germline V gene encodes CDR1 DFQATT and CDR2 SNEGSKA (reference sequence). V was pared by 3 bases and J by 5 bases, with 9 bases of the junction left unmatched. The CDR3 sequence is 14 residues long. TCRdb passed the 5' RACE reads through MiXCR, listing each CDR3 protein once. Of about 160,000 distinct CDR3 sequences listed, around 7% are singletons. The input for sequencing was CD4+ T cells sorted from PBMCs, taken 5 days after the first yellow fever vaccination. The receptor's source is a man aged 18 to 29 who received the YFV17D yellow fever vaccine. The V gene is TRBV20-1, the J gene TRBJ2-7; 8 bases are shared with TRBD2. Written as DNA, the CDR3 is TGCAGTGCTAGTGATTCAGGCGGGGGGAACGAGCAGTACTTC. This gives the protein CSASDSGGGNEQYF.